The 20 T cell receptor beta chains below all came from one sample that was sequenced in a study of blood T cell repertoires in COVID-19. Data came from immunoSEQ multiplex PCR; TCRdb stores just in-frame clones and leaves some out. Here the sample spans hundreds of thousands of clones, around nine tenths being singletons. Sequenced material: PBMCs or T cells enriched from blood (not recorded which). These receptors originate from a woman aged 55-75 years in a cohort exposed to, infected with or recovered from COVID-19 (not recorded which).

This CDR3 reads CASSQGQGLGYGYTF. CDR3 coding DNA: TGCGCCAGCAGCCAAGGACAGGGCTTGGGCTATGGCTACACCTTC. The V and J genes are TRBV4-1 and TRBJ1-2, with 7 bases lining up with TRBD1. Germline V lookup: CDR1 MGHRA, CDR2 YSYEKL. The CDR3 covers 15 residues. The J segment lost 4 bases and the V segment lost 1 base, leaving 6 bases of the junction unmatched.

The chain employs TRBV7-2 and TRBJ2-2; D possibly corresponds to TRBD2 (5 bases). V was pared by 3 bases and J by 4 bases, with 12 bases between. The germline CDR1 and CDR2 sequences are SGHTA and FQGNSA. This CDR3 region has 15 residues. CDR3 coding DNA: TGTGCCAGCAGCTTCGCTTTAGCGATCACCGGGGAGCTGTTTTTT. Its translation is CASSFALAITGELFF.

The gene calls are TRBV19 and TRBJ2-7; D might be TRBD1 (6 bases). The CDR3 has 14 amino acids. Germline values: CDR1 LNHDA, CDR2 SQIVND (reference sequence). V was clipped by 5 bases and J by 2 bases, with 13 bases between them. The DNA for the CDR3 is TGTGCCAGTAGTTTCCTACAGGGCCCCTACGAGCAGTACTTC. This sequence encodes CASSFLQGPYEQYF.

The chain carries TRBV9 and TRBJ2-1; TRBD1 is a possible D gene (6 bases). CDR1 and CDR2 (germline): SGDLS, YYNGEE. The CDR3 loop spans 12 amino acids. V was cut by 4 bases and J by 8 bases, with 10 bases left in between. The CDR3 nucleotides read TGTGCCAGCAGCCTCAACAGGGATGAGCAGTTCTTC. It specifies CASSLNRDEQFF.

This sequence joins TRBV28 and TRBJ2-1, with unresolved D. In germline, CDR1 is MDHEN, CDR2 SYDVKM. V dropped 3 bases and J dropped 7 bases, with 13 bases sitting between them. There are 14 residues in the CDR3. The CDR3 region is CASSLVGRGNEQFF. Here the CDR3 DNA reads TGTGCCAGCAGTTTGGTTGGAAGAGGAAATGAGCAGTTCTTC.

CDR3 residues: CASSQEETVSAFF. The DNA of the CDR3 is TGTGCCAGCAGCCAAGAGGAGACAGTATCGGCTTTCTTT. This rearrangement joins TRBV4-2 to TRBJ1-1, with D perhaps TRBD1 (5 bases). Germline assignment: CDR1 LGHNA and CDR2 YNFKEQ. The CDR3 runs to 13 residues. V lost 0 bases to trimming and J lost 11 bases, with 13 bases between them.

The gene calls are TRBV6-6 and TRBJ2-1; 9 bases fit TRBD2. This CDR3 region has 16 residues. V shed 4 bases, J shed 0 bases, and the junction held 4 bases outside the gene matches. CDR1 and CDR2 (germline): MNHNY, SVGAGI (reference sequence). The CDR3 nucleotides are TGTGCCAGCAGTTCCCATAGCGGGAGCTCCTACAATGAGCAGTTCTTC. This translates into CASSSHSGSSYNEQFF.

The rearrangement links TRBV5-1 to TRBJ2-3; D uncertain. This CDR3 is built from 15 residues. Germline CDR1 is SGHRS and CDR2 is YFSETQ. V was clipped by 4 bases and J by 6 bases, with 18 bases between them. CDR3 bases: TGCGCCAGCAGCCGAGGCGTGAACTGGTTGGATACGCAGTATTTT. Amino acid sequence: CASSRGVNWLDTQYF.

This chain links TRBV7-2 with TRBJ2-1, with TRBD2 as a possible D gene (6 bases). Per the germline V gene, CDR1 is SGHTA and CDR2 is FQGNSA. The V end was cut by 4 bases, the J end by 8 bases, with 15 bases between. The CDR3 runs 14 residues. CDR3 sequence (DNA): TGTGCCAGCAGCTGGAGGCGGGGCGGGGATGAGCAGTTCTTC. This encodes CASSWRRGGDEQFF.

The chain is built from TRBV28 and TRBJ2-1, with 9 nucleotides matching TRBD1. The CDR3 runs to 14 residues. J lost 7 bases, V lost 9 bases, and 10 bases had no gene match. Looked up from germline, CDR1 is MDHEN and CDR2 is SYDVKM. The chain's CDR3 is CASRAGQGRNEQFF. CDR3 nucleotides: TGTGCCAGTCGGGCGGGACAGGGCCGTAATGAGCAGTTCTTC. Based on the CDR3 plus reference TRBV28 and TRBJ2-1, the full variable domain is DVKVTQSSRYLVKRTGEKVFLECVQDMDHENMFWYRQDPGLGLRLIYFSYDVKMKEKGDIPEGYSVSREKKERFSLILESASTNQTSMYLCASRAGQGRNEQFFGPGTRLTVL.

The V and J genes are TRBV6-1 and TRBJ1-1; D might be TRBD1 (5 bases). The CDR3 runs to 14 residues. The germline V gene encodes CDR1 MNHNS and CDR2 SASEGT. The germline V and J ends were trimmed by 4 bases and 4 bases, with 13 bases remaining between them. CDR3 protein: CASSVAGHGTEAFF. The CDR3 DNA reads TGTGCCAGCAGTGTTGCAGGGCATGGCACTGAAGCTTTCTTT.

This clone has just one count. This sequence joins TRBV28 and TRBJ1-3; 7 bases fit TRBD1. The length of the CDR3 is 15 residues. Per germline, CDR1 MDHEN and CDR2 SYDVKM. Trimming at V came to 5 bases and at J to 4 bases, leaving 8 bases not matched to a gene. The CDR3 region is CASSKEGQQGNTIYF. The CDR3 DNA reads as TGTGCCAGCAGTAAAGAGGGACAGCAAGGAAACACCATATATTTT.

The chain has TRBV10-3 and TRBJ1-2, with D possibly being TRBD1 (6 bases). Germline V gene data show CDR1 as ENHRY and CDR2 as SYGVKD. CDR3 length: 14 amino acids. The V gene lost 10 bases and the J gene lost 4 bases, with 19 bases spanning the gap. The CDR3 nucleotides read TGTGCCACGGACCCAACCGGGACACCCTATGGCTACACCTTC. This codes for CATDPTGTPYGYTF.

DNA for the CDR3: TGCGCCAGCAGCCAAGTCAGAAAAGAGACCCAGTACTTC. Encoded protein: CASSQVRKETQYF. This chain connects TRBV4-1 to TRBJ2-5; D is uncertain. Germline CDR1 MGHRA, CDR2 YSYEKL. The CDR3 has 13 residues. V gave up 1 base and J gave up 3 bases, with 6 bases separating them.

The chain is built from TRBV7-9 and TRBJ1-5; tentative D call: TRBD1 (5 bases). Trimming pared 1 base from V and 2 bases from J, leaving 9 bases between. The CDR3 sequence is 15 residues long. Per germline, CDR1 SEHNR and CDR2 FQNEAQ (reference sequence). The CDR3 nucleotides read TGTGCCAGCAGCTTAGACGGGGGGGGCAATCAGCCCCAGCATTTT. This encodes CASSLDGGGNQPQHF.

V gene TRBV19 combines with J gene TRBJ2-7; maybe TRBD1 (6 bases). Between the trimmed V and J ends, which lost 4 bases and 2 bases, there was a span of 15 bases. CDR1 and CDR2 from the germline V gene are LNHDA and SQIVND (reference sequence). The CDR3 is 15 amino acids. This CDR3 reads CASSKGGRGAYEQYF. CDR3 sequence (DNA): TGTGCCAGTAGTAAAGGCGGCAGGGGCGCCTACGAGCAGTACTTC.

This chain connects TRBV11-2 to TRBJ2-7; 10 nucleotides align to TRBD1. The CDR3 covers 13 residues. J lost 5 bases, V lost 6 bases, and 4 bases had no gene match. Germline CDR1 reads SGHAT; CDR2 reads FQNNGV. The CDR3 sequence is CASRRTGGHEQYF. CDR3 coding DNA: TGTGCCAGCAGGAGGACAGGGGGTCACGAGCAGTACTTC. The full variable domain, rest sourced from reference TRBV11-2 and TRBJ2-7, is EAGVAQSPRYKIIEKRQSVAFWCNPISGHATLYWYQQILGQGPKLLIQFQNNGVVDDSQLPKDRFSAERLKGVDSTLKIQPAKLEDSAVYLCASRRTGGHEQYFGPGTRLTVT.

The rearrangement joins TRBV28 to TRBJ1-5, with 7 bases fitting TRBD1. Trimming removed 6 bases from V and 4 bases from J; junction bases left unmatched: 6. This CDR3 region has 14 residues. From germline, CDR1 is MDHEN and CDR2 SYDVKM. CDR3 DNA: TGTGCCAGCAGAACAGGGGCAGCGAATCAGCCCCAGCATTTT. It translates to CASRTGAANQPQHF.

J is TRBJ2-5 and V is TRBV7-2, with 9 bases that match TRBD2. J gave up 5 bases and V 5 bases, and 6 bases lay outside the gene matches. CDR1 SGHTA and CDR2 FQGNSA come from the germline V gene. The CDR3 length is 14 residues. The CDR3 region has the DNA TGTGCCAGCAGCAATAGCGGGAGCGCGGAGACCCAGTACTTC. The encoded protein is CASSNSGSAETQYF. Full variable domain (remainder filled in from reference TRBV7-2 and TRBJ2-5): GAGVSQSPSNKVTEKGKDVELRCDPISGHTALYWYRQSLGQGLEFLIYFQGNSAPDKSGLPSDRFSAERTGGSVSTLTIQRTQQEDSAVYLCASSNSGSAETQYFGPGTRLLVL.

The V and J genes are TRBV6-5 and TRBJ2-7; a possible D gene is TRBD1 (6 bases). Germline CDR1 and CDR2: MNHEY and SVGAGI. V lost 5 bases, J lost 6 bases, and 14 bases lay in between. The CDR3 covers 13 residues. The CDR3 here is CASSQGHRGEQYF. CDR3 nucleotides: TGTGCCAGCAGTCAGGGACATAGGGGCGAGCAGTACTTC.